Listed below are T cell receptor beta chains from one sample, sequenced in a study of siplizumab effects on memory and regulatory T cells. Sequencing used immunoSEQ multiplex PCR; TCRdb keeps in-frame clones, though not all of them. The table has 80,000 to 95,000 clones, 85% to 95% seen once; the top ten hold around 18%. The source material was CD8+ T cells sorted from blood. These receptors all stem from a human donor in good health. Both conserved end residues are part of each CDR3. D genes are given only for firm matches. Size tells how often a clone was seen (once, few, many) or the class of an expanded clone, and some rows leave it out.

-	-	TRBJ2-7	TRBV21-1	TGTGCCAGCATGCCCCCCAGCGACAGGGGGCTGCACGAGCAGTACTTC	CASMPPSDRGLHEQYF
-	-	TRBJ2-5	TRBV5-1	TGCGCCAGCAGCTTGGCGGCGTTCCAAGAGACCCAGTACTTC	CASSLAAFQETQYF
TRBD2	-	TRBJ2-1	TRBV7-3	TGTGCCAGCAGCTTAAGTGGACTAGCGGGAGGGCTCATCCGCAATGAGCAGTTCTTC	CASSLSGLAGGLIRNEQFF
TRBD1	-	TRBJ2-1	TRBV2	TGTGCCAGCAGTGCTGGGACAGCCTACAATGAGCAGTTCTTC	CASSAGTAYNEQFF
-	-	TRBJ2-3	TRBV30	TGTGCCTGGAGTGCGTCAGATACGCAGTATTTT	CAWSASDTQYF
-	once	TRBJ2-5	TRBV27	TGTGCCAGCAGTTCCCGGGATACATCGATCCAAGAGACCCAGTACTTC	CASSSRDTSIQETQYF
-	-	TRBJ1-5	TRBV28	TGTGCCAGCAGAAAACCGGGCCTCGGAGGTTATCAGCCCCAGCATTTT	CASRKPGLGGYQPQHF
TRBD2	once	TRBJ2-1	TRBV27	TGTGCCAGCAGTTTAAACAGCGGGAGGCACAATGAGCAGTTCTTC	CASSLNSGRHNEQFF
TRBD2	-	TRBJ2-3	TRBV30	TGTGCCTGGAGTAACCCGACTAGCGGGGGGGCGCCTAGCACAGATACGCAGTATTTT	CAWSNPTSGGAPSTDTQYF
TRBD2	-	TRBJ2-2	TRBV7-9	TGTGCCAGCAGCTTCGCGGCGGGAGTGAACACCGGGGAGCTGTTTTTT	CASSFAAGVNTGELFF
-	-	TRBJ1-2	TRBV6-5	TGTGCCAGCAGTTACTTAAACAGGGCAGGGGGCTACACCTTC	CASSYLNRAGGYTF
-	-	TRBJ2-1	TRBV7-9	TGTGCCAGCAGCTTAATGGGCGATGAGCAGTTCTTC	CASSLMGDEQFF
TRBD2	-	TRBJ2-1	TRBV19	TGTGCCAGTAATAGCGGGGTGGGATACAATGAGCAGTTCTTC	CASNSGVGYNEQFF
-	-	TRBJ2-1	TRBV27	TGTGCCAGCAGTTGGAGTAGCTCTGTAGGGAACAATGAGCAGTTCTTC	CASSWSSSVGNNEQFF
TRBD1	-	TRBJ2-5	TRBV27	TGTGCCAGCAGTCGATTATCGGACAGGGGAGAGACCCAGTACTTC	CASSRLSDRGETQYF
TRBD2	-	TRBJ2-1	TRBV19	TGTGCCAGTAAAACCGGGACTAGCAGCGAAAGATACTACAATGAGCAGTTCTTC	CASKTGTSSERYYNEQFF
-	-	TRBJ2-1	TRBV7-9	TGTGCCAGCACACTTATTGATGATGAGCAGTTCTTC	CASTLIDDEQFF